This TCR beta chain was identified in a study of blood T cell repertoires in COVID-19. Across the whole study: Sites across the United States, Italy and Spain contributed samples from acute and convalescent COVID-19. From T cells, B-cell-depleted T cells, or PBMCs came the material, which was cDNA or gDNA.

Authors' data handling: Amplification of reference gene primers provided the estimated nucleated cell counts. The table came from immunoSEQ multiplex PCR; TCRdb's copy has only in-frame clones and leaves some out. The DNA gave D and trimming, while V, J and clone size come from that table. This table holds about 440,000 clones, more than 85% found once. CDR1 and CDR2 from the germline V gene are MNHEY and SVGEGT. V shed 3 bases and J shed 0 bases, with 24 bases lying between them. The CDR3 length is 20 residues. The sample was peripheral blood. The receptor was derived from a woman younger than 45 with acute or convalescent COVID-19. V and J are TRBV6-2 or TRBV6-3 and TRBJ1-5, with D maybe TRBD1 (6 bases). The DNA of the CDR3 is TGTGCCAGCAGTTATTTGAGCCTCAAATCCGGGACAAGTAGCAATCAGCCCCAGCATTTT. Protein product: CASSYLSLKSGTSSNQPQHF.